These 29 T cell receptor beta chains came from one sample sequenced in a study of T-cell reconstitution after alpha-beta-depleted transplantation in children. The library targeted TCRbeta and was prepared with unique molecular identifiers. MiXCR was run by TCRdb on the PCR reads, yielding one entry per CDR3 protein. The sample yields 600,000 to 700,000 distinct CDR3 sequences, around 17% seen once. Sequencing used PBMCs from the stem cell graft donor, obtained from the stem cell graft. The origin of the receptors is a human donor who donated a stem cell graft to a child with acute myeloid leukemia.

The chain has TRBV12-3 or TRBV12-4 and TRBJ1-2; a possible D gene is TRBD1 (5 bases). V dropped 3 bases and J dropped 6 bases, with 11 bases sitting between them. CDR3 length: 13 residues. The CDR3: CASSFAGQHGYTF. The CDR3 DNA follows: TGTGCCAGCAGTTTCGCGGGGCAGCATGGCTACACCTTC.

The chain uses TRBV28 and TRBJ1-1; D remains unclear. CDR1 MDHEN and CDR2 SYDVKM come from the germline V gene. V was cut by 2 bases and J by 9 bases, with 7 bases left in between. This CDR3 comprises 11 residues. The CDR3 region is CASSLPYKAFF. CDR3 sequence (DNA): TGTGCCAGCAGTTTACCGTACAAAGCTTTCTTT.

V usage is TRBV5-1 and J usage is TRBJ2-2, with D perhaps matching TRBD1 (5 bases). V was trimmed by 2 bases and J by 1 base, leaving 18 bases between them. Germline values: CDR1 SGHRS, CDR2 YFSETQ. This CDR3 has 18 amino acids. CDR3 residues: CASSFVAYLTGNTGELFF. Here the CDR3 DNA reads TGCGCCAGCAGCTTTGTTGCCTACCTTACAGGGAACACCGGGGAGCTGTTTTTT. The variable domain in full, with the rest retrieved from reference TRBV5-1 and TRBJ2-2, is KAGVTQTPRYLIKTRGQQVTLSCSPISGHRSVSWYQQTPGQGLQFLFEYFSETQRNKGNFPGRFSGRQFSNSRSEMNVSTLELGDSALYLCASSFVAYLTGNTGELFFGEGSRLTVL.

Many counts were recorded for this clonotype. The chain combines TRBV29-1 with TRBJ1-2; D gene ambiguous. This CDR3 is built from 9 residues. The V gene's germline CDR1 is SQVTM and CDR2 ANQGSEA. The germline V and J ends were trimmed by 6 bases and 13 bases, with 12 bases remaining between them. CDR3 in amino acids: CSVPQERTF. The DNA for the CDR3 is TGCAGCGTCCCCCAGGAGCGCACCTTC.

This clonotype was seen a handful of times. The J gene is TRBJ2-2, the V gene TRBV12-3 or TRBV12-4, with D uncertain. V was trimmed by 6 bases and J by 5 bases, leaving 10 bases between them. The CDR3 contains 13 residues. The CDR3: CASSAHETGELFF. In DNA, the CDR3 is TGTGCCAGCAGCGCCCATGAGACCGGGGAGCTGTTTTTT.

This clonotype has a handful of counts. CDR3 nucleotides: TGTGCCAGCAGACGTTCCGGGACAGCTAACACCGGGGAGCTGTTTTTT. Translating gives CASRRSGTANTGELFF. The V call is TRBV3-1, the J call TRBJ2-2; 7 bases map to TRBD1. CDR1 and CDR2 (germline): LGHDT, YNNKEL (reference sequence). The CDR3 is 16 residues long. Trimming took 6 bases from V and 2 from J; bases not matched to a gene: 9.

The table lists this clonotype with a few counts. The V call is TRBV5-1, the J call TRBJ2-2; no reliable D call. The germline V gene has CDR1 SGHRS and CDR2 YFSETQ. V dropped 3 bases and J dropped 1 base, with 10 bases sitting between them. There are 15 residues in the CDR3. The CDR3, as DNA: TGCGCCAGCAGCTATGGGCAAGAGAACACCGGGGAGCTGTTTTTT. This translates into CASSYGQENTGELFF.

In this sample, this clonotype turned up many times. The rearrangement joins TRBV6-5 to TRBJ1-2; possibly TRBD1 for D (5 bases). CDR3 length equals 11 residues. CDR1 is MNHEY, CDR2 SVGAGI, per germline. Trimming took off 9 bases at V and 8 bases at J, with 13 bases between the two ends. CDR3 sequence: CASRGTGGYTF. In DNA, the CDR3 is TGTGCCAGTCGTGGGACCGGGGGCTACACCTTC.

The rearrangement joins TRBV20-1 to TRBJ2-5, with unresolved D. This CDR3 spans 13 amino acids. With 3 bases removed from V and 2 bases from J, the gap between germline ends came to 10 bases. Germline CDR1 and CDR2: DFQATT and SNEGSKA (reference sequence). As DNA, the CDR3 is TGCAGTGCTAGGACCACGATGCAAGAGACCCAGTACTTC. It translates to CSARTTMQETQYF.

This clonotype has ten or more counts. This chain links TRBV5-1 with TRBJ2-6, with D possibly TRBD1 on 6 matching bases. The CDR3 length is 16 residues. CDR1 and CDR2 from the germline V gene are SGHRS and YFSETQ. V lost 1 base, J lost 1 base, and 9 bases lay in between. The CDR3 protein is CASSLLQGSGANVLTF. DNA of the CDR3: TGCGCCAGCAGCTTGCTACAGGGATCTGGGGCCAACGTCCTGACTTTC.

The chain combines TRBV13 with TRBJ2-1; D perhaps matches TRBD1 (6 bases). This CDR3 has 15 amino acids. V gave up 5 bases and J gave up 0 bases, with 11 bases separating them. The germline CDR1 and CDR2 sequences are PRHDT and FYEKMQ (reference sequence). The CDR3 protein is CASSPTGISYNEQFF. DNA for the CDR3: TGTGCCAGCAGCCCCACAGGGATCTCCTACAATGAGCAGTTCTTC. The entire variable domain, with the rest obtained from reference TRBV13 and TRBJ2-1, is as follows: AAGVIQSPRHLIKEKRETATLKCYPIPRHDTVYWYQQGPGQDPQFLISFYEKMQSDKGSIPDRFSAQQFSDYHSELNMSSLELGDSALYFCASSPTGISYNEQFFGPGTRLTVL.

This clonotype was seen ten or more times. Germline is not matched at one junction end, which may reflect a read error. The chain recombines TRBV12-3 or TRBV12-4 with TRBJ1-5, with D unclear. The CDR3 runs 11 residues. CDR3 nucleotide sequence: TGTGCCAGCAGCTTAGCCCAGCCTCAGCATTTT. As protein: CASSLAQPQHF.

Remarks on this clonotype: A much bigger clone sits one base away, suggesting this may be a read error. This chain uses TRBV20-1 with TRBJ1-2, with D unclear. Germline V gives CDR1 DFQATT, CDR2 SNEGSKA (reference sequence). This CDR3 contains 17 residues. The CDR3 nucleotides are TGCTGTGCCCTACTGTCCCTCCGACCTAATTTAAACTATGGCTACACCTTC. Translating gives CCALLSLRPNLNYGYTF.

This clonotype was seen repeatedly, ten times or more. CDR3: CASSSTGTDTQYF. The CDR3 bases are TGCGCCAGCAGCTCTACTGGCACAGATACGCAGTATTTT. This chain links TRBV5-1 with TRBJ2-3, with D unclear. The germline V gene has CDR1 SGHRS and CDR2 YFSETQ. V lost 3 bases and J lost 1, with 6 bases in between. This CDR3 comprises 13 residues.

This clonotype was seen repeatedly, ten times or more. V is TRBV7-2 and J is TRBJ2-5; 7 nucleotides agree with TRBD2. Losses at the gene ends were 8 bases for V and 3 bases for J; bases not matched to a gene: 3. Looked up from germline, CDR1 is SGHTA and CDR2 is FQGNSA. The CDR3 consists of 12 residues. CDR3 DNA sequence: TGTGCCAGCCGGGGAGGGAAAGAGACCCAGTACTTC. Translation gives CASRGGKETQYF. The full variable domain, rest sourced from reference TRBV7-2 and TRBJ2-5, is GAGVSQSPSNKVTEKGKDVELRCDPISGHTALYWYRQSLGQGLEFLIYFQGNSAPDKSGLPSDRFSAERTGGSVSTLTIQRTQQEDSAVYLCASRGGKETQYFGPGTRLLVL.

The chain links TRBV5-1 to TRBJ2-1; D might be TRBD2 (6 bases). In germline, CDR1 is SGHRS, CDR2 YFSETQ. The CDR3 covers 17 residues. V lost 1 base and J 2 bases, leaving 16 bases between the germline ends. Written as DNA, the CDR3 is TGCGCCAGCAGCTTGAGGCAGGCGGGACTTACCTACAATGAGCAGTTCTTC. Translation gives CASSLRQAGLTYNEQFF.

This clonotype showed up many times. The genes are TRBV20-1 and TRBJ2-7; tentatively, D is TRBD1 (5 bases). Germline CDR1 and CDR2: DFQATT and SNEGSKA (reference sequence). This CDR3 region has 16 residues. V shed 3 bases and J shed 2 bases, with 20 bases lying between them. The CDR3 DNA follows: TGCAGTGCTAGGAGAGAGGACAACTATCGAACCTACGAGCAGTACTTC. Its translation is CSARREDNYRTYEQYF.

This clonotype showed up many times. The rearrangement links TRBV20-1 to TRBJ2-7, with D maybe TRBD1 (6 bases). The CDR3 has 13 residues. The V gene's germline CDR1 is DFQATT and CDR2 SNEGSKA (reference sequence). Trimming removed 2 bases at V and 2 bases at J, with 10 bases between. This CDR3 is CSARFRTAYEQYF. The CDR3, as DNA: TGCAGTGCTAGATTCCGGACAGCCTACGAGCAGTACTTC.

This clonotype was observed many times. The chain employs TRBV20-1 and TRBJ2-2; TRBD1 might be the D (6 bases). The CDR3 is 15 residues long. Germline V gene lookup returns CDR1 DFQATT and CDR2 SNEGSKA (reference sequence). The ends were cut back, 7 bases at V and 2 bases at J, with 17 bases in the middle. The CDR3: CSVRHRVPNTGELFF. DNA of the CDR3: TGCAGTGTCCGGCACAGGGTACCAAACACCGGGGAGCTGTTTTTT.

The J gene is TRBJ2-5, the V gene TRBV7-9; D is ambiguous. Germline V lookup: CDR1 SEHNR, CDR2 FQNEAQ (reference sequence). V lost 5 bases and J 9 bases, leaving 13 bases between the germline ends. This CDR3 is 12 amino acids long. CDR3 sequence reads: CASSPAPYPQYF. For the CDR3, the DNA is TGTGCCAGCAGCCCCGCCCCTTACCCCCAGTACTTC.

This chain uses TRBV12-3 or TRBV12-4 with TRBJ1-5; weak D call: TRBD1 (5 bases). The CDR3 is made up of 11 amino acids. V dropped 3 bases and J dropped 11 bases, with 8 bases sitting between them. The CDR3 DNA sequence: TGTGCCAGCAGTTTGCGGGACTCCCAGCATTTT. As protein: CASSLRDSQHF.

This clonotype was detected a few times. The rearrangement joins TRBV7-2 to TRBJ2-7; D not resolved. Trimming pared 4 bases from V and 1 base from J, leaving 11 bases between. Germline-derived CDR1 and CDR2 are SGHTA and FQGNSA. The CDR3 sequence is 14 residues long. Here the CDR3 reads CASSSLQRSYEQYF. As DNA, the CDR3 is TGTGCCAGCAGCTCCTTACAACGTTCCTACGAGCAGTACTTC.

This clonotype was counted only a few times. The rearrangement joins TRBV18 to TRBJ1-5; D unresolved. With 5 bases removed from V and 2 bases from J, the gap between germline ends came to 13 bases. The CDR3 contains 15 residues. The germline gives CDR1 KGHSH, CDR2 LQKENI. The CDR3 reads CASSVMDSGNQPQHF. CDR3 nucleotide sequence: TGTGCCAGCTCAGTTATGGACTCTGGCAATCAGCCCCAGCATTTT.

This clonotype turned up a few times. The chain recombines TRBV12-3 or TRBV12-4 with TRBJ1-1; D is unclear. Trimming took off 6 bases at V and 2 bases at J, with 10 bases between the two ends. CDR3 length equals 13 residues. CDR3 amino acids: CASRLNLNTEAFF. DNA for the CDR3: TGTGCCAGCAGGCTTAACCTCAACACTGAAGCTTTCTTT.

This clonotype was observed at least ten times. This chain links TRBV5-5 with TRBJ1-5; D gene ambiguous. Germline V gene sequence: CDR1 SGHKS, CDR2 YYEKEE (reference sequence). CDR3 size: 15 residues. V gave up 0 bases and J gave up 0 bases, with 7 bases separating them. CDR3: CASSLEYLSNQPQHF. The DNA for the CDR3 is TGTGCCAGCAGCTTGGAATATCTTAGCAATCAGCCCCAGCATTTT.

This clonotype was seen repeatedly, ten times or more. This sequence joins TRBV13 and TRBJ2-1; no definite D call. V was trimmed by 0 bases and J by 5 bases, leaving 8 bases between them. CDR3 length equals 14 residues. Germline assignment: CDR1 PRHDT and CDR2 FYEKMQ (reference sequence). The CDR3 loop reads CASSLGWTNNEQFF. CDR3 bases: TGTGCCAGCAGCTTAGGTTGGACGAACAATGAGCAGTTCTTC.

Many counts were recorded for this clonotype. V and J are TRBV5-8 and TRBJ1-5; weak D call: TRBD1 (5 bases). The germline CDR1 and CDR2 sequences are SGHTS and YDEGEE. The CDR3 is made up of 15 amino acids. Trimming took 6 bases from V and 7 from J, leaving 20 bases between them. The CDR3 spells CASTDWGRWDQPQHF. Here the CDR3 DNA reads TGTGCCAGCACCGACTGGGGAAGGTGGGACCAGCCCCAGCATTTT.

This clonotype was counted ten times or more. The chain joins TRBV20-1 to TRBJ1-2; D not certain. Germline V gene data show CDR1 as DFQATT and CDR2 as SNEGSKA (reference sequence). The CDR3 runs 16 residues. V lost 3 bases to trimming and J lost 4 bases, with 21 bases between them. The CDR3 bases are TGCAGTGCTAGGGAATCGGTAGGATTTGTTCGCTATGGCTACACCTTC. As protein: CSARESVGFVRYGYTF.

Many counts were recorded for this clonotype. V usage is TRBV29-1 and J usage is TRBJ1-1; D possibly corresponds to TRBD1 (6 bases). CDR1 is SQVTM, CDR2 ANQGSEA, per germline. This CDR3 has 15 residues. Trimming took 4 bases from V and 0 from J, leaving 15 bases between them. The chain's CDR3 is CSVAFRGDLNTEAFF. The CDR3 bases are TGCAGCGTTGCCTTCAGGGGCGATTTGAACACTGAAGCTTTCTTT.